This TCR beta chain was identified in a study of blood T cell repertoires in COVID-19. Looking at the study overall: COVID-19 samples collected from the United States, Italy and Spain covered acute and convalescent phases. PBMCs, B-cell-depleted T cells, or T cells were the source of the cDNA or gDNA that made up the material.

The V gene lost 1 base and the J gene lost 3 bases, with 9 bases spanning the gap. The V gene's germline CDR1 is MGHDK and CDR2 SYGVNS. The CDR3 extends over 14 amino acids. Per the original data handling: Using reference gene primer amplification, nucleated cell counts were estimated. Repertoires were generated with immunoSEQ multiplex PCR, while TCRdb's copy carries only in-frame clones and drops some. The V and J calls and clone size come from that table; D and trimming were worked out from the DNA. The sample shows 55,000 to 80,000 clones, roughly nine tenths of them seen only once. The count of this clone is one.

Material for sequencing was peripheral blood. This receptor was obtained from a man aged 50 or older with active COVID-19. The chain employs TRBV25-1 and TRBJ1-1, with a weak D call TRBD1 (6 bases). For the CDR3, the DNA is TGTGCCAGCAGTGAATCCGCAGGGGACACTGAAGCTTTCTTT. It encodes CASSESAGDTEAFF.